The 20 T cell receptor beta chains reported below all come from one sample, sequenced in a study of T cell changes during pregnancy in multiple sclerosis. Sequencing was performed with immunoSEQ multiplex PCR; in TCRdb, only in-frame clones are kept and a portion is missing. The sample carries roughly 70,000 clones, more than 90% recorded once. The specimen was peripheral blood, collected in the first trimester of pregnancy. Receptors were obtained from a female donor with multiple sclerosis, enrolled in a pregnancy study.

CDR3 in amino acids: CASSEPTGWQPQHF. CDR3 coding DNA: TGTGCCAGCAGTGAACCGACAGGGTGGCAGCCCCAGCATTTT. The chain employs TRBV6-1 and TRBJ1-5; TRBD1 matches at 7 bases. With V trimmed by 2 bases and J by 7 bases, 5 bases remained unmatched. This CDR3 region has 14 residues. Germline V lookup: CDR1 MNHNS, CDR2 SASEGT.

V and J are TRBV28 and TRBJ2-7; 9 positions match TRBD2. The J segment lost 2 bases and the V segment lost 8 bases, leaving 10 bases of the junction unmatched. The V gene's germline CDR1 is MDHEN and CDR2 SYDVKM. This CDR3 has 15 amino acids. This chain's CDR3 is CASSAGGGQTYEQYF. The CDR3 DNA is TGTGCCAGCTCCGCGGGGGGGGGACAGACCTACGAGCAGTACTTC.

The rearrangement links TRBV2 to TRBJ2-7; a possible D gene is TRBD2 (6 bases). The V end lost 7 bases, the J end lost 3 bases, and 10 bases lay between the germline ends. The CDR3 length is 12 residues. Per the germline V gene, CDR1 is SNHLY and CDR2 is FYNNEI. The CDR3 nucleotides read TGTGCCAGCACCATGGGGGGCTACGAGCAGTACTTC. Translating gives CASTMGGYEQYF.

V usage is TRBV28 and J usage is TRBJ2-2; TRBD1 aligns across 8 bases. The germline CDR1 and CDR2 sequences are MDHEN and SYDVKM. This CDR3 contains 16 residues. Unmatched junction bases numbered 5, after V lost 5 bases and J lost 0 bases. The CDR3 DNA reads TGTGCCAGCAGTCAATGGACAGGGCCGAACACCGGGGAGCTGTTTTTT. It yields the protein CASSQWTGPNTGELFF.

The rearrangement links TRBV18 to TRBJ1-5; TRBD1 matches at 8 bases. This CDR3 has 16 residues. Trimming removed 4 bases from V and 2 bases from J; junction bases left unmatched: 7. From germline, CDR1 is KGHSH and CDR2 LQKENI. The CDR3 DNA is TGTGCCAGCTCACTATTCGAGACAGGGGGCAATCAGCCCCAGCATTTT. It translates to CASSLFETGGNQPQHF.

The chain is built from TRBV14 and TRBJ2-5, with 10 bases aligning to TRBD2. CDR1 SGHDN and CDR2 FVKESK come from the germline V gene. Trimming took 3 bases from V and 2 from J; bases not matched to a gene: 3. CDR3 length: 15 amino acids. The CDR3 reads CASSHGLAVQETQYF. The CDR3 DNA sequence: TGTGCCAGCAGCCATGGACTAGCGGTACAAGAGACCCAGTACTTC.

The gene calls are TRBV19 and TRBJ1-5; perhaps TRBD1 as D (5 bases). Germline V lookup: CDR1 LNHDA, CDR2 SQIVND (reference sequence). There are 16 residues in the CDR3. Between the trimmed V and J ends, which lost 8 bases and 6 bases, there was a span of 23 bases. The CDR3, as DNA: TGTGCCAGTGAACCTGAAGACAGCGCCTTCCCTCAGCCCCAGCATTTT. Protein sequence: CASEPEDSAFPQPQHF.

The V gene is TRBV5-1, the J gene TRBJ2-1, with D tentatively TRBD1 (6 bases). Per the germline V gene, CDR1 is SGHRS and CDR2 is YFSETQ. This CDR3 spans 16 amino acids. Trimming pared 3 bases from V and 7 bases from J, leaving 20 bases between. Here the CDR3 reads CASSSLTGTNLNEQFF. DNA of the CDR3: TGCGCCAGCAGCTCGTTAACCGGGACAAACTTAAATGAGCAGTTCTTC.

The chain joins TRBV2 to TRBJ2-5, with TRBD2 matching 8 bases. The trim removed 1 base at V and 7 bases at J, leaving 5 bases unmatched. The germline V gene encodes CDR1 SNHLY and CDR2 FYNNEI. CDR3 length: 14 amino acids. As DNA, the CDR3 is TGTGCCAGCAGTGAAGGACTAGCGCGTGGGACCCAGTACTTC. This sequence encodes CASSEGLARGTQYF.

This sequence joins TRBV5-1 and TRBJ2-5; TRBD2 might be the D (6 bases). Between the trimmed V and J ends, which lost 0 bases and 1 base, there was a span of 7 bases. The CDR3 extends over 14 amino acids. In germline, CDR1 is SGHRS, CDR2 YFSETQ. CDR3: CASSLAGSQETQYF. The CDR3, as DNA: TGCGCCAGCAGCTTGGCCGGGAGCCAAGAGACCCAGTACTTC.

V is TRBV28 and J is TRBJ2-7; 11 positions agree with TRBD2. The CDR3 spans 17 residues. Looked up from germline, CDR1 is MDHEN and CDR2 is SYDVKM. Trimming at V came to 6 bases and at J to 3 bases, leaving 13 bases not matched to a gene. This CDR3 reads CASSTKELAGDSYEQYF. The CDR3 nucleotides are TGTGCCAGCAGCACAAAAGAACTAGCGGGAGATAGCTACGAGCAGTACTTC.

The chain is built from TRBV7-2 and TRBJ2-7, with 9 bases identical to TRBD1. The CDR3 loop spans 16 amino acids. V trimming: 1 base; J trimming: 5 bases; junction bases outside the gene matches: 9. CDR1 is SGHTA and CDR2 is FQGNSA in the germline V gene. This chain's CDR3 is CASSLDPGTGFHEQYF. The CDR3 region has the DNA TGTGCCAGCAGCTTAGACCCCGGGACAGGGTTCCACGAGCAGTACTTC.

This chain joins TRBV4-1 and TRBJ2-2; possible D gene TRBD1, 5 bases. The CDR3 runs 15 residues. The germline V gene has CDR1 MGHRA and CDR2 YSYEKL. Trimming shortened V by 2 bases and J by 4 bases, and 11 bases separated the two germline ends. The CDR3 loop reads CASSQLAGRTGELFF. CDR3 coding DNA: TGCGCCAGCAGCCAACTCGCAGGGCGCACCGGGGAGCTGTTTTTT.

J is TRBJ2-3 and V is TRBV7-8, with 9 bases that match TRBD2. This CDR3 is built from 17 residues. The V gene end was trimmed by 3 bases and the J gene end by 4 bases; junction bases not matched to a gene: 11. CDR1 and CDR2 from the germline V gene are SGHVS and FQNEAQ. In DNA, the CDR3 is TGTGCCAGCAGCTTGAGGAGCGGGGGGCTCCGCGCAGATACGCAGTATTTT. The encoded protein is CASSLRSGGLRADTQYF.

The rearrangement joins TRBV5-1 to TRBJ2-3; tentatively, D is TRBD1 (6 bases). With 3 bases removed from V and 2 bases from J, the gap between germline ends came to 13 bases. Germline values: CDR1 SGHRS, CDR2 YFSETQ. CDR3 length equals 15 residues. DNA for the CDR3: TGCGCCAGCAGCTCGGAAGACAGGTACACAGATACGCAGTATTTT. It translates to CASSSEDRYTDTQYF.

CDR3 amino acids: CASSQTSGGRDEQFF. CDR3 nucleotide sequence: TGCGCCAGCAGCCAAACTAGCGGGGGGCGGGATGAGCAGTTCTTC. This rearrangement joins TRBV4-1 to TRBJ2-1, with 12 bases lining up with TRBD2. From germline, CDR1 is MGHRA and CDR2 YSYEKL. This CDR3 region has 15 residues. The V and J ends lost 2 bases and 8 bases, in that order; junction bases with no gene match: 4.

The J gene is TRBJ2-3, the V gene TRBV7-3; TRBD2 matches at 7 bases. This CDR3 has 15 amino acids. Unmatched junction bases numbered 7, after V lost 6 bases and J lost 1 base. Germline assignment: CDR1 SGHTA and CDR2 FQGTGA. The CDR3 DNA reads TGTGCCAGCAGTTCTGGGAGGGCACGCACAGATACGCAGTATTTT. It encodes CASSSGRARTDTQYF.

The chain employs TRBV5-4 and TRBJ1-2; D unresolved. The CDR3 covers 15 residues. The ends were cut back, 2 bases at V and 6 bases at J, with 17 bases in the middle. Germline CDR1 SGHNT, CDR2 YYREEE (reference sequence). For the CDR3, the DNA is TGTGCCAGCAGCTTTGGAGGCAGCCTAATAGATGGCTACACCTTC. Residues: CASSFGGSLIDGYTF. Using reference TRBV5-4 and TRBJ1-2 for the parts outside the CDR3, the full variable domain is ETGVTQSPTHLIKTRGQQVTLRCSSQSGHNTVSWYQQALGQGPQFIFQYYREEENGRGNFPPRFSGLQFPNYSSELNVNALELDDSALYLCASSFGGSLIDGYTFGSGTRLTVV.

The gene calls are TRBV5-4 and TRBJ2-5; TRBD1 aligns across 7 bases. CDR1 and CDR2 (germline): SGHNT, YYREEE (reference sequence). V gave up 4 bases and J gave up 0 bases; unmatched junction bases: 6. The CDR3 totals 15 residues. In nucleotides, the CDR3 is TGTGCCAGCAGCCGAGAAGGGGGCGACCAAGAGACCCAGTACTTC. This gives the protein CASSREGGDQETQYF.

CDR3 sequence: CASSPRTSGKGETQYF. The DNA for the CDR3 is TGTGCCAGCTCACCTCGGACTAGCGGGAAGGGAGAGACCCAGTACTTC. The V gene is TRBV18, the J gene TRBJ2-5, with 12 bases identical to TRBD2. The ends lost 3 bases at V and 4 bases at J; junction bases unmatched: 6. This CDR3 contains 16 residues. CDR1 KGHSH and CDR2 LQKENI come from the germline V gene.